These T cell receptor beta chains were read from a single sample in a study of T cell responses to AZD1222 COVID-19 vaccine. Produced via immunoSEQ multiplex PCR; TCRdb's table is partial and in-frame only. The data contain roughly 150,000 clones, around 93% of them singletons. Sample: peripheral blood, taken on day 0 of AZD1222 vaccination. The receptor source for this set is an adult in good health. Both conserved end residues are part of each CDR3. The order of the fields is clone size, D gene, V gene, J gene, CDR3 protein, CDR3 DNA. The D gene is left open where the match is weak. Some rows have no size entry. The others give once, few or many, or a class for an expanded clone.

.	TRBD2	TRBV9	TRBJ2-1	CASSVDGTSLYNEQFF	TGTGCCAGCAGCGTAGATGGGACTAGCCTCTACAATGAGCAGTTCTTC
.	.	TRBV19	TRBJ2-4	CASSMGSNIAKNIQYF	TGTGCCAGTAGTATGGGGTCGAATATAGCCAAAAACATTCAGTACTTC
.	TRBD2	TRBV5-1	TRBJ2-1	CASSLTQRGGGNEQFF	TGCGCCAGCAGCTTGACCCAGCGGGGGGGCGGCAATGAGCAGTTCTTC
.	.	TRBV6-5	TRBJ1-5	CASKRDLAQPQHF	TGTGCCAGCAAAAGGGATCTAGCCCAGCCCCAGCATTTT
.	TRBD2	TRBV28	TRBJ2-1	CASSPTGTSGFSSYNEQFF	TGTGCCAGCAGCCCTACCGGGACTAGCGGATTTAGCTCCTACAATGAGCAGTTCTTC
.	.	TRBV7-9	TRBJ1-5	CASSSGLVGNQPQHF	TGTGCCAGCAGCTCGGGGTTGGTTGGCAATCAGCCCCAGCATTTT
.	.	TRBV7-9	TRBJ2-7	CASSLGQGKVEQYF	TGTGCCAGCAGCTTAGGGCAGGGAAAGGTCGAGCAGTACTTC
.	.	TRBV10-1	TRBJ2-1	CASSDGGGRYNEQFF	TGCGCCAGCAGTGATGGTGGGGGGCGGTATAATGAGCAGTTCTTC
.	TRBD1	TRBV28	TRBJ1-5	CASSPRTGGRHF	TGTGCCAGCAGTCCCCGGACAGGGGGGAGGCATTTT
.	.	TRBV20-1	TRBJ1-4	CRANEKLFF	TGCAGGGCTAATGAAAAACTGTTTTTT
.	TRBD1	TRBV4-1	TRBJ1-4	CASSPTGLGEKLFF	TGCGCCAGCAGCCCGACAGGGTTAGGTGAAAAACTGTTTTTT
.	.	TRBV4-2	TRBJ2-5	CASSLGDQGSVETQYF	TGTGCCAGCAGCCTGGGGGACCAAGGATCGGTAGAGACCCAGTACTTC
.	TRBD1	TRBV19	TRBJ2-3	CASSIESRGQLLMDTQYF	TGTGCCAGTAGTATAGAAAGTCGGGGACAGCTTCTAATGGATACGCAGTATTTT
.	.	TRBV6-1	TRBJ1-1	CASRYPTDTEAFF	TGTGCCAGCAGATACCCTACGGACACTGAAGCTTTCTTT
few	.	TRBV5-1	TRBJ1-4	CASSSGLGLTNEKLFF	TGCGCCAGCAGCTCCGGCTTGGGGTTAACTAATGAAAAACTGTTTTTT
.	.	TRBV6-5	TRBJ1-1	CASSPPLGGPTEAFF	TGTGCCAGCAGCCCACCCCTAGGAGGACCCACTGAAGCTTTCTTT
.	.	TRBV10-3	TRBJ2-5	CATLGTSPRETQYF	TGTGCCACCCTTGGCACCTCCCCTCGCGAGACCCAGTACTTC